This T cell receptor (beta chain) was identified in a study of T cells after yellow fever vaccination. Overall study context: In the case of low-cell-number fractions, SMART-Seq v4 Ultra Low Input was used for preparation.

CDR3 length equals 16 residues. Germline V CDR1 and CDR2: LGHNA, YSLEER. V was pared by 4 bases and J by 5 bases, with 13 bases of the junction left unmatched. The study's findings and limits: It was a small share of clonotypes that appeared in both CD4 and CD8 compartments.

TCRdb re-analysed the 5' RACE reads in MiXCR, keeping a single row per CDR3 protein. The table records hundreds of thousands of distinct CDR3 sequences, roughly 3.5% of them present only once. This clonotype occurred a few times. The antigen is unknown. The origin of this receptor is a man aged 18 to 29 who received the YFV17D yellow fever vaccine. This chain links TRBV4-3 with TRBJ2-5, with 7 bases that match TRBD1. The source material was PBMCs, sampled on the day of the yellow fever booster vaccination. The CDR3 loop reads CASSPRPTGRGETQYF. The DNA for the CDR3 is TGCGCCAGCAGCCCCCGACCGACAGGGCGTGGCGAGACCCAGTACTTC.